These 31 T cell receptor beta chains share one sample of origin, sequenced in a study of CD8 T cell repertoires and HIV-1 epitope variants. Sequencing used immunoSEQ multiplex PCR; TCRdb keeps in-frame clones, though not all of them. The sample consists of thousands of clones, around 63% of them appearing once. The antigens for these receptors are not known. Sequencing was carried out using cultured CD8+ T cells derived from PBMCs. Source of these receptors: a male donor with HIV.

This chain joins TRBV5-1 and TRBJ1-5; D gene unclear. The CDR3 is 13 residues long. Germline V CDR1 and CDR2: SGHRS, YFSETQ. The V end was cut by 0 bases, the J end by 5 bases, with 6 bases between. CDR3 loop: CASSLDPDQPQHF. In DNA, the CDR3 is TGCGCCAGCAGCTTGGACCCGGATCAGCCCCAGCATTTT.

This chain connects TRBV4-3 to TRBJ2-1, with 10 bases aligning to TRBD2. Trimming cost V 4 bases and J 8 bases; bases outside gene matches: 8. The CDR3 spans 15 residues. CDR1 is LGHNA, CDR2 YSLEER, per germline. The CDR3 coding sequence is TGCGCCAGCAGCCTCGAGGTAGCGGGGGGAGATGAGCAGTTCTTC. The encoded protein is CASSLEVAGGDEQFF.

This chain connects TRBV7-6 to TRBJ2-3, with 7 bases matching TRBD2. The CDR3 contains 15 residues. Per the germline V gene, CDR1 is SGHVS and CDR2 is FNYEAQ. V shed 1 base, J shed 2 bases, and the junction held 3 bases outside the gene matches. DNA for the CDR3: TGTGCCAGCAGCTTAGTGGGGGGGGTCACAGATACGCAGTATTTT. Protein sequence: CASSLVGGVTDTQYF.

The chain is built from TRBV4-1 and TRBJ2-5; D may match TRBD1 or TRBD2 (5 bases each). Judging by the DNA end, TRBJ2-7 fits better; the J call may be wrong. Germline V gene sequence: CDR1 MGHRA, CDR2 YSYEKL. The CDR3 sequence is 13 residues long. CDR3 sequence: CASSLGVRHEQYF. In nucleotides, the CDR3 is TGCGCCAGCAGCCTGGGGGTCAGACACGAGCAGTACTTC.

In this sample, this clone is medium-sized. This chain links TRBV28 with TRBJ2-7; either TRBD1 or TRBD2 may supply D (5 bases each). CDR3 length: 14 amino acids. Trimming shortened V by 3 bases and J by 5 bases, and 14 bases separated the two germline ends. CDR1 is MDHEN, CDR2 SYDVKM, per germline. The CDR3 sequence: CASSFVSGTDEQYF. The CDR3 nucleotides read TGTGCCAGCAGTTTCGTATCAGGGACCGACGAGCAGTACTTC.

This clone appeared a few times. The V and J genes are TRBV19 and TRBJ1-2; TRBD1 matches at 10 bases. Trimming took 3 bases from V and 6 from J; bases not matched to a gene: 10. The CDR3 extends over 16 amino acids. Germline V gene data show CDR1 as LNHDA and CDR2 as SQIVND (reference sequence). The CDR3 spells CASSILGTGDVNGYTF. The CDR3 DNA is TGTGCCAGTAGTATCTTGGGGACAGGGGACGTCAATGGCTACACCTTC. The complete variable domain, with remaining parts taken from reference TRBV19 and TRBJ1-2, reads DGGITQSPKYLFRKEGQNVTLSCEQNLNHDAMYWYRQDPGQGLRLIYYSQIVNDFQKGDIAEGYSVSREKKESFPLTVTSAQKNPTAFYLCASSILGTGDVNGYTFGSGTRLTVV.

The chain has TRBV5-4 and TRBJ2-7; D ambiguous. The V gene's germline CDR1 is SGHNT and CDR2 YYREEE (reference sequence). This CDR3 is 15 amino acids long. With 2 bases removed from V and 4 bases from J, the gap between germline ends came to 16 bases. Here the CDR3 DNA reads TGTGCCAGCAGCTTCTCTCCGGAATCCGGGTACGAGCAGTACTTC. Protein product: CASSFSPESGYEQYF.

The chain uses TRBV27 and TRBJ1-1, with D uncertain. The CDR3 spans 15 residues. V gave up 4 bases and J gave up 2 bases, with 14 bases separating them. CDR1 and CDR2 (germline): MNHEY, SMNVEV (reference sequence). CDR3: CASSSLFTVNTEAFF. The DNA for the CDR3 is TGTGCCAGCAGTTCCCTATTTACAGTAAACACTGAAGCTTTCTTT.

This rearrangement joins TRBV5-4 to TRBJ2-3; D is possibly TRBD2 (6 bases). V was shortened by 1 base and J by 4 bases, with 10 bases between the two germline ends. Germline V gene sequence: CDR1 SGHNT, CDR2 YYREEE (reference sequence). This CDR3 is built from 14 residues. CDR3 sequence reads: CASSLSGWADTQYF. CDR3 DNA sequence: TGTGCCAGCAGCTTGAGCGGGTGGGCAGATACGCAGTATTTT.

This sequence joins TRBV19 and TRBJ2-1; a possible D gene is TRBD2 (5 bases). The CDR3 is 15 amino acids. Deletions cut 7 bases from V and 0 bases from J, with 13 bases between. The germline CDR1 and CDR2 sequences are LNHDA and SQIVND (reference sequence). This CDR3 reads CASKLVPSSYNEQFF. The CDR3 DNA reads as TGTGCCAGTAAACTAGTGCCTAGCTCCTACAATGAGCAGTTCTTC.

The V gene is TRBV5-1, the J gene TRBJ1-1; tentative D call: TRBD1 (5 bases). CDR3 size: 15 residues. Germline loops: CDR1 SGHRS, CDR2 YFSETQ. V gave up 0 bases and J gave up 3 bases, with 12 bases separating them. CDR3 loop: CASSLDRGWDTEAFF. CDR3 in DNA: TGCGCCAGCAGCTTGGATAGGGGATGGGACACTGAAGCTTTCTTT. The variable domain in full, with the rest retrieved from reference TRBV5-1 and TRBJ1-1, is KAGVTQTPRYLIKTRGQQVTLSCSPISGHRSVSWYQQTPGQGLQFLFEYFSETQRNKGNFPGRFSGRQFSNSRSEMNVSTLELGDSALYLCASSLDRGWDTEAFFGQGTRLTVV.

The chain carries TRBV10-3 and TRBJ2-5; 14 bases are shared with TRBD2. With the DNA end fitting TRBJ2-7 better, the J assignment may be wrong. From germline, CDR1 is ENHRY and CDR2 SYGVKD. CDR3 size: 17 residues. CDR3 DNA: TGTGCCATCAGGGCCGGGACTAGCGGGGGACTCACCTACGAGCAGTACTTC. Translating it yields CAIRAGTSGGLTYEQYF.

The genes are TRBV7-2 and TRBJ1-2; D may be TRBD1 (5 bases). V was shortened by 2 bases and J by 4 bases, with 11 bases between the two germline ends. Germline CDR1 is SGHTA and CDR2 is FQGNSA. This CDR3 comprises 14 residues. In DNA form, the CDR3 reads TGTGCCAGCAGCTTATTGACAGCGACCTATGGCTACACCTTC. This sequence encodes CASSLLTATYGYTF.

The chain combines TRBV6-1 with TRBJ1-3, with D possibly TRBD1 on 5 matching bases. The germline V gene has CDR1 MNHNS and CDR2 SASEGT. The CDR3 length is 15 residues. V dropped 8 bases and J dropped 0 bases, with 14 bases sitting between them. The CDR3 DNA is TGTGCCAGCCGGGGGGACTTATACTCTGGAAACACCATATATTTT. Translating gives CASRGDLYSGNTIYF.

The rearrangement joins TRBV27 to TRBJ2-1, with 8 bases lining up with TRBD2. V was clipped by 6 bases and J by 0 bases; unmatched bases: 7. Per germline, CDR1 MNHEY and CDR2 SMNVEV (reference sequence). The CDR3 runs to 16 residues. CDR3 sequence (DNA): TGTGCCAGCAGCTGGAGCGGGAGTGTCTCCTACAATGAGCAGTTCTTC. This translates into CASSWSGSVSYNEQFF.

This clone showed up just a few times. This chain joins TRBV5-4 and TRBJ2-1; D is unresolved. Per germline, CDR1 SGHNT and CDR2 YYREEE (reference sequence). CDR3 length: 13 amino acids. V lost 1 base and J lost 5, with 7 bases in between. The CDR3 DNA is TGTGCCAGCAGCTTGATGGTTGACAATGAGCAGTTCTTC. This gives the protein CASSLMVDNEQFF.

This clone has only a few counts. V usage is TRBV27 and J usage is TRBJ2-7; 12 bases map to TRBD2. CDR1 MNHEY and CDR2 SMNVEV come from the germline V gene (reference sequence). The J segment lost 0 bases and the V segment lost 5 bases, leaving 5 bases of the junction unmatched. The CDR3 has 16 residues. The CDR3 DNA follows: TGTGCCAGCAGTCCGTCGGGACTAGCGGGCTCCTACGAGCAGTACTTC. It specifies CASSPSGLAGSYEQYF.

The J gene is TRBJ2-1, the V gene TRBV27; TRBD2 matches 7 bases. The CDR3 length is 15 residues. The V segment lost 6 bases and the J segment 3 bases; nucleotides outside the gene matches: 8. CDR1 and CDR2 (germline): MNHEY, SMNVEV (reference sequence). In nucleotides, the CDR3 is TGTGCCAGCAGCCCTCAAGGGACTAACTACAATGAGCAGTTCTTC. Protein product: CASSPQGTNYNEQFF.

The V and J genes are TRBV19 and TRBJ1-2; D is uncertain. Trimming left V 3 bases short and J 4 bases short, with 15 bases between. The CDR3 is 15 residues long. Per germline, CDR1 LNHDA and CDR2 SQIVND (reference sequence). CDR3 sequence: CASSITSQEAYGYTF. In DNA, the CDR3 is TGTGCCAGTAGTATCACCAGCCAGGAGGCCTATGGCTACACCTTC.

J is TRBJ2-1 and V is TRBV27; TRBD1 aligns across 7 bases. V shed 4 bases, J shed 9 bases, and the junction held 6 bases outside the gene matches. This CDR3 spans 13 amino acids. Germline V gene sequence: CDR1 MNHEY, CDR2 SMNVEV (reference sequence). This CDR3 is CASSYEGAGEQFF. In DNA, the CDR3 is TGTGCCAGCAGTTACGAGGGGGCGGGTGAGCAGTTCTTC.

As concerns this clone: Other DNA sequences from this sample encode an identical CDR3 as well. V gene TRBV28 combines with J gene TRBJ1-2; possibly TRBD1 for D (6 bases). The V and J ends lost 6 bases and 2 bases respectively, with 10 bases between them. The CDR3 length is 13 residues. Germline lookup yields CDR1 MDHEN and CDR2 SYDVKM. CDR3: CASSPTGNYGYTF. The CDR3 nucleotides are TGTGCCAGCAGCCCTACAGGGAACTATGGCTACACCTTC.

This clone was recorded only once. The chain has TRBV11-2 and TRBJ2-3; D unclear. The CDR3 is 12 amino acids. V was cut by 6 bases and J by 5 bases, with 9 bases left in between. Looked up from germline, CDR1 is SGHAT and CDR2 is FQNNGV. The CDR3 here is CASRWDEDTQYF. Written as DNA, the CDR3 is TGTGCCAGCAGATGGGATGAAGATACGCAGTATTTT.

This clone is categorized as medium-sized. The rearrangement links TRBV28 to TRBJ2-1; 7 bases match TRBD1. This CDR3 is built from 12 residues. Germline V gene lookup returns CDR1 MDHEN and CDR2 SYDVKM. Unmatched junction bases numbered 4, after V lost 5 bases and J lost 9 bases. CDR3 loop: CASSPGGSEQFF. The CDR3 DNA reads TGTGCCAGCAGTCCAGGGGGAAGTGAGCAGTTCTTC.

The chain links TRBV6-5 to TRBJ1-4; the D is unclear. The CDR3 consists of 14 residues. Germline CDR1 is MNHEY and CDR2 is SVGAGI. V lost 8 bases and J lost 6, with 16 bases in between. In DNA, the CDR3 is TGTGCCAGCGGACCGGCCTCGACCTATGAAAAACTGTTTTTT. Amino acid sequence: CASGPASTYEKLFF.

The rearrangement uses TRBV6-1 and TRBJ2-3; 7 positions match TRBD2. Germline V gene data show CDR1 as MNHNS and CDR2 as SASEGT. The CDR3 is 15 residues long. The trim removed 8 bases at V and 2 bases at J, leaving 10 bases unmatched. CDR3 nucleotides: TGTGCCAGCCCGAGCGGGGAGGCCTACACAGATACGCAGTATTTT. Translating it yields CASPSGEAYTDTQYF.

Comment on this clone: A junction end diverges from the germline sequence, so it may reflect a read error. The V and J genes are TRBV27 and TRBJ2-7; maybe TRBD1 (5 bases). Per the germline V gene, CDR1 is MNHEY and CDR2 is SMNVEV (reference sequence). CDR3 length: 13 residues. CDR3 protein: CAGSRGPSYEQYF. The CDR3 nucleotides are TGTGCCGGCAGTAGGGGTCCTTCCTACGAGCAGTACTTC.

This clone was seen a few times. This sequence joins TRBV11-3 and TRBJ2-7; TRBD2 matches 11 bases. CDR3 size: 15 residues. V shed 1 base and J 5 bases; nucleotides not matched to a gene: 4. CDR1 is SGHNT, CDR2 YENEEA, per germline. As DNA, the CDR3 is TGTGCCAGCAGCTTAGCGACTAGCGGGGAAGACGAGCAGTACTTC. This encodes CASSLATSGEDEQYF.

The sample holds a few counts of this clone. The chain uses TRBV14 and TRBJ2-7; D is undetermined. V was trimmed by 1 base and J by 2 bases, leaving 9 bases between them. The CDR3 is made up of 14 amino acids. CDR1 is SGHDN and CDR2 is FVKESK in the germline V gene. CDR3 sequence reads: CASSQGPIPYEQYF. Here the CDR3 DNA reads TGTGCCAGCAGCCAAGGTCCCATTCCCTACGAGCAGTACTTC. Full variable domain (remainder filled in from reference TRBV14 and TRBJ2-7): EAGVTQFPSHSVIEKGQTVTLRCDPISGHDNLYWYRRVMGKEIKFLLHFVKESKQDESGMPNNRFLAERTGGTYSTLKVQPAELEDSGVYFCASSQGPIPYEQYFGPGTRLTVT.

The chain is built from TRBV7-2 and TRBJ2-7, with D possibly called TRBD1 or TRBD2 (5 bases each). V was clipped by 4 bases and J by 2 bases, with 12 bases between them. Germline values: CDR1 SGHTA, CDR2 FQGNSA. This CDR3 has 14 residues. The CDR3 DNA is TGTGCCAGCAGCTACCTTGGGACGGCCTACGAGCAGTACTTC. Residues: CASSYLGTAYEQYF. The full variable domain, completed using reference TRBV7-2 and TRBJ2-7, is GAGVSQSPSNKVTEKGKDVELRCDPISGHTALYWYRQSLGQGLEFLIYFQGNSAPDKSGLPSDRFSAERTGGSVSTLTIQRTQQEDSAVYLCASSYLGTAYEQYFGPGTRLTVT.

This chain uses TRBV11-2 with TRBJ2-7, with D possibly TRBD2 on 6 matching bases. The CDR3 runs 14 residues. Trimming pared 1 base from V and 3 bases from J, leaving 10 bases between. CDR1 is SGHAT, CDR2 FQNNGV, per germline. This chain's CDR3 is CASSLVVGGYEQYF. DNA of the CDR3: TGTGCCAGCAGCTTAGTTGTGGGGGGCTACGAGCAGTACTTC.

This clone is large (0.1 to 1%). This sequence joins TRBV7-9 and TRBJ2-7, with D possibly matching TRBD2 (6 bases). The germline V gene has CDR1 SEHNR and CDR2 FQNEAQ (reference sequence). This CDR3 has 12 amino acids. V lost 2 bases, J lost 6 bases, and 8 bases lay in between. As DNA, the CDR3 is TGTGCCAGCAGCTTACGAGCGGGCGAGCAGTACTTC. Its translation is CASSLRAGEQYF.